This T cell receptor beta chain derives from a study of blood T cell repertoires in COVID-19. Across the study: PBMCs, B-cell-depleted T cells, or T cells provided the cDNA or gDNA that made up the material.

Living in about two dozen US areas, the participants were between roughly 18 and 89 years of age. Participants were placed into cohorts based on the clinical history they reported. Cohort 3 donors counted as recovered after two negative PCRs, clearance, or resolved symptoms. Profiled with immunoSEQ multiplex PCR; TCRdb holds only in-frame clones, not every one. The table lists just over 300,000 clones, 86% of them singletons, with about 4% in the top ten. This CDR3 has 16 amino acids. The specimen sequenced was PBMCs or T cells enriched from blood (not recorded which). The clonotype was recovered from a man younger than 45 who had recovered from COVID-19. This chain links TRBV21-1 with TRBJ2-3; the table's D gene call, TRBD2, was not cross checked with the DNA. TRBV21-1 is described as a pseudogene. As DNA, the CDR3 is TGTGCCAGCAGCCCGAGAGGGTCTTTCCGCACAGATACGCAGTATTTT. Encoded protein: CASSPRGSFRTDTQYF.